This T cell receptor beta chain came from a study of blood T cell repertoires in COVID-19. The V and J ends lost 2 bases and 4 bases respectively, with 6 bases between them. From germline, CDR1 is MDHEN and CDR2 SYDVKM. The CDR3 is 13 amino acids. Using immunoSEQ multiplex PCR, the repertoire was profiled, and TCRdb retains in-frame clones only, with some absent. Of 110,000 or so clones in the sample, 85% were seen once. The sequence was collected from a human donor in a cohort sampled during active COVID-19. The specimen was peripheral blood. The chain couples TRBV28 to TRBJ2-1, with D possibly being TRBD1 (5 bases). Written as DNA, the CDR3 is TGTGCCAGCAGTTTAGGGGCATACAATGAGCAGTTCTTC. This encodes CASSLGAYNEQFF.